The rows below give T cell receptor beta chains drawn from one sample of a study of monozygotic twins with inflammatory bowel disease. TCRdb reprocessed the 5' RACE reads and keeps a single row for each CDR3 protein, giving no DNA. The table lists around 410,000 distinct CDR3 sequences, with 2% to 3% in the top ten. The sequenced sample consisted of blood. The source is a human donor with ulcerative colitis or Crohn's disease, or a healthy co-twin of an affected twin (not recorded which). CDR3s include the opening cysteine and the closing phenylalanine or tryptophan.

j_gene,v_gene,CDR3aa
TRBJ2-7,TRBV5-1,CASSSNTGGRRHEQYF
TRBJ2-3,TRBV28,CASSRRGQVGTDTQYF
TRBJ2-1,TRBV6-5,CASSSRPNNEQFF
TRBJ1-1,TRBV10-3,CAISESSVPNTEAFF
TRBJ2-3,TRBV5-6,CAGSSRGRGTDTQYF
TRBJ2-3,TRBV5-1,CASSLERRDTDTQYF
TRBJ2-7,TRBV5-4,CASSPDRAASYEQYF
TRBJ1-6,TRBV5-1,CASSPTWENSPLHF
TRBJ2-3,TRBV5-1,CASSSLSAQYF
TRBJ2-7,TRBV25-1,CASSAYDEQYF
TRBJ2-1,TRBV6-2/TRBV6-3,CASSYSDGYNEQFF
TRBJ1-1,TRBV14,CASSHGQGSAFF
TRBJ2-7,TRBV4-3,CASSPRGGLAAYEQYF
TRBJ2-2,TRBV20-1,CSARVPGTTNTGELFF
TRBJ2-2,TRBV9,CASSVRSLAGVAGELFF
TRBJ1-2,TRBV18,CASSVDSRYGYTF
TRBJ2-7,TRBV28,CASSSRTSGRAVYEQYF
TRBJ1-4,TRBV5-1,CASSRRTGTNEKLFF
TRBJ1-4,TRBV12-3/TRBV12-4,CASSPHITGLFF
TRBJ2-7,TRBV6-5,CASSYSTEGHYEQYF
TRBJ2-3,TRBV5-1,CASSLEQVTDTQYF
TRBJ1-1,TRBV5-1,CASSRAGTGGLVTEAFF
TRBJ2-2,TRBV5-6,CASSLGGRWELFF
TRBJ1-2,TRBV3-1,CASSQDRDFIYGYTF
TRBJ2-2,TRBV11-2,CASSLGGRQAGELFF
TRBJ2-7,TRBV28,CASSLGPGGWYEQYF
TRBJ2-7,TRBV20-1,CSARDRQGDPYEQYF
TRBJ2-1,TRBV11-2,CASSFGLAAEQFF
TRBJ2-4,TRBV11-1,CASSGGGQVSTMQYF
TRBJ1-2,TRBV7-9,CASRHPRDGPYGYTF
TRBJ1-2,TRBV4-3,CASSRRRDRAVRYGYTF
TRBJ1-6,TRBV30,CAWSRGQGVKNSPLHF
TRBJ2-7,TRBV5-1,CASSLADPYEQYF
TRBJ2-3,TRBV5-8,CASSLRGGRGTDTQYF
TRBJ1-1,TRBV25-1,CASRQFMNTEAFF
TRBJ1-4,TRBV5-1,CASSHRDRNEKLFF
TRBJ2-5,TRBV11-2,CASSTYRGRETQYF
TRBJ2-2,TRBV7-8,CASSLDPREDTGELFF
TRBJ2-2,TRBV9,CASSVVGTGELFF
TRBJ1-2,TRBV7-2,CASSVTANIAYGYTF